This T cell receptor beta chain was recorded in a study of OX40 agonist ivuxolimab in advanced cancers. Germline CDR1 reads MNHNY; CDR2 reads SVGAGI (reference sequence). CDR3 length: 14 amino acids. V shed 6 bases and J 2 bases; nucleotides not matched to a gene: 5. TCRdb's copy holds only in-frame clones and misses some; the assay was immunoSEQ multiplex PCR. The sample has approximately 76,000 clones; roughly 88% are singletons. This clonotype originated in an adult with an advanced solid tumor such as melanoma, head and neck, liver or kidney cancer. The material sequenced was CD4+ or CD8+ T cells sorted from blood, taken in a trial of the OX40 agonist ivuxolimab. This chain joins TRBV6-6 and TRBJ2-5; 8 positions agree with TRBD2. CDR3 DNA sequence: TGTGCCAGCAGGTCGACTAGCGAACAAGAGACCCAGTACTTC. Protein sequence: CASRSTSEQETQYF.